The rows below give T cell receptor beta chains drawn from one sample of a study of CD8+ T cells in alopecia areata. Profiling relied on immunoSEQ multiplex PCR, and the TCRdb table lists in-frame clones only, not all of them. Here the sample spans some 150,000 clones, around 83% being singletons. The sequencing here drew on CD8+ T cells sorted from blood, taken at week 4, from a patient treated with tofacitinib. These receptors all stem from a human donor with alopecia areata. The CDR3 runs from the conserved cysteine through the conserved F or W. Fields, in order: J gene, V gene, CDR3 protein.

J gene: TRBJ2-7
V gene: TRBV27
CDR3 protein: CASSFSPLSYEQYF

J gene: TRBJ2-7
V gene: TRBV6-5
CDR3 protein: CASSSEGGTTYEQYF

J gene: TRBJ2-1
V gene: TRBV30
CDR3 protein: CAWKRSNYNEQFF

J gene: TRBJ2-2
V gene: TRBV9
CDR3 protein: CASSGLAANTGELFF

J gene: TRBJ2-1
V gene: TRBV4-1
CDR3 protein: CASSQRRQAYNEQFF

J gene: TRBJ2-7
V gene: TRBV11-3
CDR3 protein: CASSLDRPGDVYEQYF

J gene: TRBJ2-1
V gene: TRBV16
CDR3 protein: CASSQPGYSYNEQFF

J gene: TRBJ1-1
V gene: TRBV5-6
CDR3 protein: CASSQGLSAFF

J gene: TRBJ2-1
V gene: TRBV25-1
CDR3 protein: CASSYNNEQFF

J gene: TRBJ1-1
V gene: TRBV27
CDR3 protein: CASSLTGAGTEAFF

J gene: TRBJ2-1
V gene: TRBV19
CDR3 protein: CASSIFGYNEQFF

J gene: TRBJ2-2
V gene: TRBV5-6
CDR3 protein: CASSFGTGELFF

J gene: TRBJ2-1
V gene: TRBV7-9
CDR3 protein: CASSLPGFNNEQFF

J gene: TRBJ2-7
V gene: TRBV10-3
CDR3 protein: CAISESEAVRTYEQYF

J gene: TRBJ2-3
V gene: TRBV29-1
CDR3 protein: CSVAPSGSTDTQYF

J gene: TRBJ2-7
V gene: TRBV19
CDR3 protein: CASTGPGEQYF

J gene: TRBJ1-1
V gene: TRBV4-1
CDR3 protein: CASSQNLNTEAFF

J gene: TRBJ2-6
V gene: TRBV5-4
CDR3 protein: CASTGSGANVLTF

J gene: TRBJ2-2
V gene: TRBV6-5
CDR3 protein: CASSRQGANTGELFF

J gene: TRBJ2-1
V gene: TRBV9
CDR3 protein: CASQAGGMDEQFF

J gene: TRBJ2-5
V gene: TRBV21-1
CDR3 protein: CASNPLAGDETQYF

J gene: TRBJ2-7
V gene: TRBV29-1
CDR3 protein: CSVEVGTSSYEQYF

J gene: TRBJ2-7
V gene: TRBV30
CDR3 protein: CACLPGDAYEQYF

J gene: TRBJ2-6
V gene: TRBV7-9
CDR3 protein: CASSLAGFISDRVANVLTF

J gene: TRBJ1-1
V gene: TRBV4-1
CDR3 protein: CASSQVSGANTEAFF

J gene: TRBJ2-7
V gene: TRBV5-6
CDR3 protein: CASSRTGLSYEQYF

J gene: TRBJ2-2
V gene: TRBV7-6
CDR3 protein: CASSGGTGELFF

J gene: TRBJ2-7
V gene: TRBV6-5
CDR3 protein: CASSSTGHEQYF

J gene: TRBJ2-7
V gene: TRBV11-2
CDR3 protein: CASSLSAGASYEQYF

J gene: TRBJ2-7
V gene: TRBV14
CDR3 protein: CASSHAGDPLYEQYF

J gene: TRBJ2-7
V gene: TRBV29-1
CDR3 protein: CSVEDWGTSGAYEQYF

J gene: TRBJ2-1
V gene: TRBV29-1
CDR3 protein: CSVDQTSGGYNEQFF

J gene: TRBJ2-1
V gene: TRBV30
CDR3 protein: CAWSADPYNEQFF

J gene: TRBJ1-2
V gene: TRBV7-9
CDR3 protein: CASSLGASDYGYTF